This T cell receptor (beta chain) is drawn from a study of T-cell memory formation after mild COVID-19. MiXCR was run by TCRdb on the 5' RACE reads, yielding one entry per CDR3 protein. The sample has more than 450,000 distinct CDR3 sequences; roughly 18% are singletons. Sequencing was performed on PBMCs or a T cell subset sorted from them (not recorded which). This TCR derives from an adult woman who had mild COVID-19 (a few samples of this study predate the infection). Cell type and time point are not known.

The CDR3: CASTLRPPPLHQYF. The CDR3 DNA reads TGTGCCAGCACCCTGAGGCCTCCCCCGCTTCACCAGTACTTC. This chain connects TRBV6-5 to TRBJ2-5; D is uncertain. Germline loops: CDR1 MNHEY, CDR2 SVGAGI. Deletions cut 7 bases from V and 10 bases from J, with 22 bases between. The CDR3 totals 14 residues.